The T cell receptor (beta chain) described here comes from a study of blood T cell repertoires in COVID-19. Study-level background: In each case, the material was cDNA or gDNA derived from T cells, B-cell-depleted T cells, or PBMCs.

V was clipped by 1 base and J by 6 bases; unmatched bases: 2. Germline values: CDR1 MNHNY, CDR2 SVGAGI (reference sequence). This CDR3 is built from 13 residues. Authors' analysis steps: Quantification of nucleated cells was approximated via reference gene primer amplification. Clones were sequenced by immunoSEQ multiplex PCR, and TCRdb holds only the in-frame ones, with some missing. Clonal size and the V and J genes are those of that table, whereas D and trimming came from the DNA. The sample consists of tens of thousands of clones, approximately 95% of them appearing once. This TCR came from a man in his sixties or seventies with active COVID-19. Material for sequencing was peripheral blood. The chain is built from TRBV6-6 and TRBJ1-1, with 7 positions matching TRBD1. The CDR3 is CASSYLGGAEAFF. The CDR3 coding sequence is TGTGCCAGCAGTTACTTAGGGGGCGCTGAAGCTTTCTTT.